Shown below are 18 T cell receptor beta chains from a single sample sequenced in a study of CD8+CD57+ T cells in acquired aplastic anemia. Only patients with CD8+CD57+ cell expansion on flow cytometry were chosen for sequencing. The TCR beta profiling, which covered VDJ combination and CDR3 sequence, was carried out using genomic DNA as the template. TCRdb fed the reads into MiXCR, producing one record per CDR3 protein. This table holds some 150,000 distinct CDR3 sequences, around 75% found once. Sequencing was done on a sample of sorted CD4+, CD8+, or CD8+CD57+ T cells (not recorded which) from PBMCs. These receptors came from a human donor with aplastic anemia.

A note on this clonotype: The final CDR3 position lacks the conserved phenylalanine or tryptophan, pointing to a likely read error. The DNA is omitted, as the CDR3 cannot be located on it reliably, and the CDR3 follows TCRdb's listing. The CDR3 protein is CSARDTGS. The V gene is TRBV20-1, the J gene TRBJ2-5; the table's D gene call, TRBD1, was not cross checked with the DNA. The CDR3 spans 8 residues, counting both ends. Germline CDR1 is DFQATT and CDR2 is SNEGSKA (reference sequence).

This sequence joins TRBV20-1 and TRBJ2-7; perhaps TRBD1 as D (6 bases). Germline loops: CDR1 DFQATT, CDR2 SNEGSKA (reference sequence). Trimming removed 3 bases at V and 4 bases at J, with 10 bases between. The CDR3 sequence is 12 residues long. The CDR3 sequence is CSARAGEYEQYF. CDR3 nucleotide sequence: TGCAGTGCTAGGGCAGGGGAGTACGAGCAGTACTTC.

This clonotype was observed once. V and J are TRBV5-6 and TRBJ1-4; the D is unclear. Trimming took off 2 bases at V and 7 bases at J, with 18 bases between the two ends. Germline V CDR1 and CDR2: SGHDT, YYEEEE. The CDR3 is 16 residues long. DNA of the CDR3: TGTGCCAGCAGCTTAGACGGGCCGGGGAGTGGTGAAAAACTGTTTTTT. The encoded protein is CASSLDGPGSGEKLFF.

This chain links TRBV9 with TRBJ1-6; no definite D call. Per the germline V gene, CDR1 is SGDLS and CDR2 is YYNGEE. The CDR3 is made up of 15 amino acids. Trimming removed 0 bases from V and 5 bases from J, with 9 bases in between. The chain's CDR3 is CASSVGNSHNSPLHF. CDR3 DNA sequence: TGTGCCAGCAGCGTAGGAAACAGCCATAATTCACCCCTCCACTTT.

The V call is TRBV20-1, the J call TRBJ2-1, with D perhaps TRBD1 or TRBD2 (6 bases each). Germline CDR1 reads DFQATT; CDR2 reads SNEGSKA (reference sequence). Trimming removed 5 bases at V and 5 bases at J, with 19 bases between. CDR3 size: 15 residues. The CDR3 region is CSAPLEGEAHNEQFF. DNA of the CDR3: TGCAGTGCTCCCTTGGAGGGGGAGGCCCACAATGAGCAGTTCTTC.

The rearrangement uses TRBV19 and TRBJ2-7, with D tentatively TRBD1 (5 bases). The V and J ends lost 7 bases and 2 bases respectively, with 15 bases between them. Germline values: CDR1 LNHDA, CDR2 SQIVND (reference sequence). This CDR3 region has 14 residues. CDR3 region: CASTPTDTAYEQYF. In nucleotides, the CDR3 is TGTGCCAGTACCCCTACGGACACAGCCTACGAGCAGTACTTC.

This clonotype was detected a few times. The genes are TRBV29-1 and TRBJ1-4, with a weak D call TRBD1 (5 bases). The CDR3 totals 12 residues. The V end was cut by 4 bases, the J end by 7 bases, with 10 bases between. The germline gives CDR1 SQVTM, CDR2 ANQGSEA. For the CDR3, the DNA is TGCAGCGTTGGTCGCCAGGGTGAAAAACTGTTTTTT. This translates into CSVGRQGEKLFF.

Comments on this clonotype: Sequence at one end of the junction differs from germline and may be a read error. The chain is built from TRBV24-1 and TRBJ1-5, with unresolved D. Per germline, CDR1 KGHDR and CDR2 SFDVKD. This CDR3 spans 14 amino acids. CDR3 DNA: TGTACCACCAGTGACCCCACATGGGATCAGCCCCAGCATTTT. Residues: CTTSDPTWDQPQHF.

In this sample, this clonotype turned up a few times. The chain carries TRBV19 and TRBJ1-1, with TRBD1 matching over 7 bases. The V gene's germline CDR1 is LNHDA and CDR2 SQIVND (reference sequence). V was clipped by 6 bases and J by 5 bases; unmatched bases: 12. The CDR3 consists of 15 residues. CDR3 coding DNA: TGTGCCAGTAGCGGATCGAGACAGGGTGGGACTGAAGCTTTCTTT. Translated: CASSGSRQGGTEAFF.

The rearrangement joins TRBV7-8 to TRBJ2-1; TRBD1 aligns across 9 bases. The CDR3 extends over 16 amino acids. Germline CDR1 and CDR2: SGHVS and FQNEAQ. V lost 0 bases and J lost 6; bases outside the gene matches: 6. In DNA form, the CDR3 reads TGTGCCAGCAGCTTAGCGTGGGGACAGGGTTTCAATGAGCAGTTCTTC. Translation gives CASSLAWGQGFNEQFF.

This chain uses TRBV7-3 with TRBJ2-6; 9 bases match TRBD1. V gave up 5 bases and J gave up 4 bases; unmatched junction bases: 6. The CDR3 spans 16 residues. The germline V gene has CDR1 SGHTA and CDR2 FQGTGA. CDR3 nucleotides: TGTGCCAGCAGCCTACAGGGGGCGCAGGGGGCCAACGTCCTGACTTTC. This translates into CASSLQGAQGANVLTF.

This CDR3 is CATSRGDTLRTDTQYF. The CDR3 DNA reads as TGTGCCACCAGCAGAGGGGACACCCTTCGGACAGATACGCAGTATTTT. The chain uses TRBV15 and TRBJ2-3, with D possibly TRBD1 on 6 matching bases. V gave up 1 base and J gave up 3 bases, with 14 bases separating them. The CDR3 runs to 16 residues. The germline V gene encodes CDR1 LNHNV and CDR2 YYDKDF (reference sequence).

This rearrangement joins TRBV15 to TRBJ2-5; 10 bases agree with TRBD1. Trimming cost V 5 bases and J 5 bases; bases outside gene matches: 5. The CDR3 is 14 amino acids. The germline CDR1 and CDR2 sequences are LNHNV and YYDKDF (reference sequence). The chain's CDR3 is CATSGQGDAETQYF. Here the CDR3 DNA reads TGTGCCACCAGCGGACAGGGGGATGCGGAGACCCAGTACTTC.

This clonotype was seen once. Mismatch with germline at one junction end may stem from a read error. This chain uses TRBV6-4 with TRBJ2-1; D might be TRBD2 (5 bases). Germline CDR1 reads MRHNA; CDR2 reads SNTAGT. The CDR3 contains 13 residues. CDR3 bases: TGTGCCAGCAGTAGCGGCTCCTGCAATGAGCAGTTCTTC. Its protein product is CASSSGSCNEQFF.

This chain connects TRBV7-2 to TRBJ1-2; no clear D gene. V lost 5 bases to trimming and J lost 7 bases, with 8 bases between them. CDR3 size: 11 residues. Germline V lookup: CDR1 SGHTA, CDR2 FQGNSA. The CDR3 loop reads CASSLRSGYTF. The CDR3 nucleotides read TGTGCCAGCAGCCTAAGGAGTGGCTACACCTTC.

This clonotype was observed a handful of times. This chain connects TRBV5-1 to TRBJ1-6; D call uncertain. This CDR3 contains 13 residues. Per the germline V gene, CDR1 is SGHRS and CDR2 is YFSETQ. V shed 5 bases and J shed 8 bases, with 11 bases lying between them. This chain's CDR3 is CASRFAGDSPLHF. CDR3 coding DNA: TGCGCCAGCAGATTCGCCGGGGATTCACCCCTCCACTTT.

Sample share makes this clonotype medium-sized. This chain uses TRBV20-1 with TRBJ2-2; D could derive from TRBD1 or TRBD2 (6 bases each). The length of the CDR3 is 14 residues. Germline CDR1 reads DFQATT; CDR2 reads SNEGSKA (reference sequence). V lost 3 bases to trimming and J lost 3 bases, with 11 bases between them. The DNA of the CDR3 is TGCAGTGCTAGGACAGGAGGGGACACCGGGGAGCTGTTTTTT. Its protein product is CSARTGGDTGELFF.

The chain combines TRBV12-5 with TRBJ1-2, with 8 bases identical to TRBD1. This CDR3 has 14 residues. V gave up 4 bases and J gave up 0 bases; unmatched junction bases: 1. Germline CDR1 is LGHNT and CDR2 is FRNRAP. The CDR3 DNA reads as TGTGCTAGTGGTTCGGACAGGGCTAACTATGGCTACACCTTC. Its protein is CASGSDRANYGYTF.